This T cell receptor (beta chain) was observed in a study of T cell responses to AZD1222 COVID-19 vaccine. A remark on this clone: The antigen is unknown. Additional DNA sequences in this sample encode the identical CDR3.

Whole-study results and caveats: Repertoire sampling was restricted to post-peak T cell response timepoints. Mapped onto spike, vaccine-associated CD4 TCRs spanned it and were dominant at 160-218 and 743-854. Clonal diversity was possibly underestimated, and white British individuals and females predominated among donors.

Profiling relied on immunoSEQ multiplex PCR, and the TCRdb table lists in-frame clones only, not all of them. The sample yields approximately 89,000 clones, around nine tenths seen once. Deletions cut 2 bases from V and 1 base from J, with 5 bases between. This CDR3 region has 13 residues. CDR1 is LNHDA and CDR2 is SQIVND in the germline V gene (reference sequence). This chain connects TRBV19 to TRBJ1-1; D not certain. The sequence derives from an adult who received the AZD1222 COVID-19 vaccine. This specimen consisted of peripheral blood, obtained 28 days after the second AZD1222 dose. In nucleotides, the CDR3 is TGTGCCAGTAGTATATTAGGGAACACTGAAGCTTTCTTT. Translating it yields CASSILGNTEAFF. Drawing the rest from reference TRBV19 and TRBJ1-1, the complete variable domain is DGGITQSPKYLFRKEGQNVTLSCEQNLNHDAMYWYRQDPGQGLRLIYYSQIVNDFQKGDIAEGYSVSREKKESFPLTVTSAQKNPTAFYLCASSILGNTEAFFGQGTRLTVV.